This TCR beta chain was observed in a study of cytomegalovirus exposure and HLA in healthy donors. PCR primers comprised 60 Vbeta and 13 Jbeta primers. The assay was immunoSEQ multiplex PCR, and TCRdb's table has in-frame clones only and misses some. This sample has about 190,000 clones, with 70% to 75% found just once. This clone appeared a few times. CDR1 and CDR2 from the germline V gene are LNHDA and SQIVND (reference sequence). The V gene lost 5 bases and the J gene lost 2 bases, with 6 bases spanning the gap. The CDR3 is made up of 12 amino acids. The gene calls are TRBV19 and TRBJ1-1; D remains ambiguous. Specimen: PBMCs. This receptor was identified in a woman in her thirties in good health and CMV-seropositive. CDR3 residues: CASSFPNTEAFF. CDR3 bases: TGTGCCAGTAGTTTTCCTAACACTGAAGCTTTCTTT.